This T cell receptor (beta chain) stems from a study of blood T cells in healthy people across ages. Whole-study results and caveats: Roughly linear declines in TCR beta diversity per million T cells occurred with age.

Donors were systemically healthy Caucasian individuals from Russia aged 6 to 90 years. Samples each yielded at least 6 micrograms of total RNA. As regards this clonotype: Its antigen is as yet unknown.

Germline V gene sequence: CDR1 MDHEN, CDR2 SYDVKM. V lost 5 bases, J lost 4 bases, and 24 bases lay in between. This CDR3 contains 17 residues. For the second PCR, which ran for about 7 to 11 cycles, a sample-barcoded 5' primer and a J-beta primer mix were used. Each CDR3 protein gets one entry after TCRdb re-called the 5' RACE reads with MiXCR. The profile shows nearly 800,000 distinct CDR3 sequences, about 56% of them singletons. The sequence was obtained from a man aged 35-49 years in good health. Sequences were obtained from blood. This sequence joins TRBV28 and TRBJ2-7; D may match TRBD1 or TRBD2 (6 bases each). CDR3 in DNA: TGTGCCAGCAGTCCTCTCCTAAGGGGGGACAAAGGGTACGAGCAGTACTTC. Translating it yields CASSPLLRGDKGYEQYF.